This TCR beta chain was identified in a study of CD4 and CD8 cells across lung adenocarcinoma regions. The CDR3 runs to 15 residues. Germline CDR1 reads MNHEY; CDR2 reads SMNVEV (reference sequence). The trim removed 8 bases at V and 2 bases at J, leaving 7 bases unmatched. TCRdb re-called the PCR reads through MiXCR, storing one row per CDR3 protein. The sample holds approximately 5,000 distinct CDR3 sequences, 60% seen once. Donors had localized lung adenocarcinoma, a non-small cell lung cancer. The sample consisted of CD4+ T cells from the center of a lung tumor. The V call is TRBV27, the J call TRBJ1-5, with TRBD1 matching over 9 bases. The clonotype originates from a male donor with lung adenocarcinoma. The CD4 and CD8 labels of this study may be unreliable. The CDR3 bases are TGTGCCAGCCGATTCCGGGACAGGGGCAATCAGCCCCAGCATTTT. Protein product: CASRFRDRGNQPQHF.